One T cell receptor (beta chain) is described in this entry. This entry is derived from a study of chemoradiotherapy in HPV16-positive cancers. The CDR3 covers 17 residues. Germline CDR1 is MDHEN and CDR2 is SYDVKM. Trimming took off 5 bases at V and 4 bases at J, with 23 bases between the two ends. Generated by immunoSEQ multiplex PCR, the TCRdb table keeps only in-frame clones and is missing some. The sample gives about 12,000 clones, approximately 79% of which show up once; roughly 8.3% is in the top ten. The V gene is TRBV28, the J gene TRBJ1-2; D is unclear. This receptor was obtained from a human donor with HPV-associated anogenital cancer. Sample collection occurred from a patient who underwent chemoradiotherapy. CDR3 bases: TGTGCCAGCAGTCAACCACCCCCAGGAACAGCTCCCTATGGCTACACCTTC. It translates to CASSQPPPGTAPYGYTF.